This is a list of T cell receptor beta chains from one sample in a study of OX40 agonist ivuxolimab in advanced cancers. Produced via immunoSEQ multiplex PCR; TCRdb's table is partial and in-frame only. The table lists about 82,000 clones, around 88% of them singletons. The starting material was CD4+ or CD8+ T cells sorted from blood, obtained in a trial of the OX40 agonist ivuxolimab. The receptors here all came from an adult with an advanced solid tumor such as melanoma, head and neck, liver or kidney cancer. Both conserved end residues are part of each CDR3. Fields, in order: V gene, D gene, clone size, J gene, CDR3 DNA, CDR3 protein. The D gene is left open where the match is weak. A clone size is listed for some rows: how often the clone was seen (once, few, many), or a class if it is expanded.

V: TRBV5-6; D: .; size: .; J: TRBJ1-5; DNA: TGTGCCAGCATCCAGTGGGGTGGAAAGGGACAGCCCCAGCATTTT; CDR3: CASIQWGGKGQPQHF
V: TRBV30; D: .; size: .; J: TRBJ2-3; DNA: TGTGCCTGGAGTTCGACGGGCGGAGGAGATACGCAGTATTTT; CDR3: CAWSSTGGGDTQYF
V: TRBV23-1; D: .; size: .; J: TRBJ2-1; DNA: TGCGCCAGCAGTCGGAGGGGGAGGGAGTTCTTC; CDR3: CASSRRGREFF
V: TRBV27; D: TRBD1; size: .; J: TRBJ1-1; DNA: TGTGCCAGCAGTTTGGGACAGGGCCTCATATACACTGAAGCTTTCTTT; CDR3: CASSLGQGLIYTEAFF
V: TRBV6-5; D: TRBD1; size: .; J: TRBJ2-7; DNA: TGTGCCAGCAGTCCTCCGGGACAGAGCTACGAGCAGTACTTC; CDR3: CASSPPGQSYEQYF
V: TRBV10-3; D: .; size: .; J: TRBJ2-3; DNA: TGTGCCATCAGTCCCTACTCCGGGGCGGGAGATACGCAGTATTTT; CDR3: CAISPYSGAGDTQYF
V: TRBV18; D: .; size: .; J: TRBJ2-1; DNA: TGTGCCAGCTTCCGTCCCAGGGGGAGGAGCTCCTACAATGAGCAGTTCTTC; CDR3: CASFRPRGRSSYNEQFF
V: TRBV4-2; D: .; size: once; J: TRBJ1-2; DNA: TGTGCCAGCAGCCAAGATCATAGCCCCCACAGCCGCTATGGCTACACCTTC; CDR3: CASSQDHSPHSRYGYTF
V: TRBV7-2; D: .; size: .; J: TRBJ1-5; DNA: TGTGCCAGCAGCTTAGCGGGGGCAAGCAATCAGCCCCAGCATTTT; CDR3: CASSLAGASNQPQHF
V: TRBV14; D: .; size: .; J: TRBJ1-2; DNA: TGTGCCAGCAGCCAATCCCTAGCTAACTATGGCTACACCTTC; CDR3: CASSQSLANYGYTF
V: TRBV11-2; D: .; size: .; J: TRBJ1-1; DNA: TGTGCCAGCAGCCTAACGGGTACTGAAGCTTTCTTT; CDR3: CASSLTGTEAFF
V: TRBV27; D: .; size: .; J: TRBJ2-4; DNA: TGTGCCAGCAGGCAAATCGGACGGGGGGCTTCGTACTTC; CDR3: CASRQIGRGASYF
V: TRBV4-1; D: .; size: .; J: TRBJ2-7; DNA: TGCGCCAGCAGTCGAATTCAGGGAGAGCAGTACTTC; CDR3: CASSRIQGEQYF
V: TRBV7-8; D: TRBD2; size: once; J: TRBJ2-5; DNA: TGTGCCAGCAGCTCCTACCGACTAGCGGGGCGAGAGACCCAGTACTTC; CDR3: CASSSYRLAGRETQYF
V: TRBV9; D: .; size: .; J: TRBJ2-2; DNA: TGTGCCAGCAGCGTAGGCACTGAAGCGAACACCGGGGAGCTGTTTTTT; CDR3: CASSVGTEANTGELFF
V: TRBV6-1; D: .; size: .; J: TRBJ2-5; DNA: TGTGCCAGCAGTGAAGATTGGGTTCAGCAAGAGACCCAGTACTTC; CDR3: CASSEDWVQQETQYF
V: TRBV9; D: .; size: .; J: TRBJ1-4; DNA: TGTGCCAGCAGCGGGTCCCCCCAGGCTGCAGAAAAACTGTTTTTT; CDR3: CASSGSPQAAEKLFF
V: TRBV19; D: TRBD1; size: .; J: TRBJ1-1; DNA: TGTGCCAGTAGTAATCAGGGGGCGCGGACTGAAGCTTTCTTT; CDR3: CASSNQGARTEAFF
V: TRBV7-2; D: .; size: .; J: TRBJ1-2; DNA: TGTGCCAGCAGCGGATCGACAGGTGGCTACACCTTC; CDR3: CASSGSTGGYTF
V: TRBV10-3; D: TRBD1; size: .; J: TRBJ2-1; DNA: TGTGCCATCAGTGAACCGGGACAGGGGACCCCGAGTGAGCAGTTCTTC; CDR3: CAISEPGQGTPSEQFF
V: TRBV11-2; D: .; size: once; J: TRBJ2-7; DNA: TGTGCCAGCAGCTCAGGGGGGAAGCAGTACTTC; CDR3: CASSSGGKQYF
V: TRBV9; D: .; size: once; J: TRBJ2-3; DNA: TGTGCCAGCAGCGTAGAAATAGAAGATACGCAGTATTTT; CDR3: CASSVEIEDTQYF
V: TRBV7-9; D: TRBD2; size: .; J: TRBJ2-3; DNA: TGTGCCAGCAGCTTCATAGCGGGGCGGCAGTATTTT; CDR3: CASSFIAGRQYF
V: TRBV7-3; D: .; size: .; J: TRBJ2-6; DNA: TGTGCCAGCAGCTTGGAGGGGGCGACTGGGGCCAACGTCCTGACTTTC; CDR3: CASSLEGATGANVLTF
V: TRBV7-2; D: .; size: .; J: TRBJ2-3; DNA: TGTGCCAGCAGCTTTCGTCCGGGGGCCGATACGCAGTATTTT; CDR3: CASSFRPGADTQYF
V: TRBV7-3; D: TRBD2; size: .; J: TRBJ2-7; DNA: TGTGCCAGCAGCTTAATTCGGGGGGGCCCCCACGAGCAGTACTTC; CDR3: CASSLIRGGPHEQYF
V: TRBV19; D: .; size: .; J: TRBJ2-7; DNA: TGTGCCAGTAGTATACAGACAGACTACGAGCAGTACTTC; CDR3: CASSIQTDYEQYF
V: TRBV2; D: .; size: .; J: TRBJ2-2; DNA: TGTGCCAGCAGGAGTATCCTTTTTTCTGGGGAGCTGTTTTTT; CDR3: CASRSILFSGELFF
V: TRBV19; D: TRBD2; size: .; J: TRBJ2-1; DNA: TGTGCCAGTAGTATAGACGCTCAGACTAGCGGGCCCCAGGGGGAGCAGTTCTTC; CDR3: CASSIDAQTSGPQGEQFF
V: TRBV7-3; D: .; size: .; J: TRBJ2-2; DNA: TGTGCCAGCAGCTTACCCCTAGTTGGTGGCGGGGAGCTGTTTTTT; CDR3: CASSLPLVGGGELFF
V: TRBV7-2; D: .; size: .; J: TRBJ1-3; DNA: TGTGCCAGCAGCTTAGTTCCTGGAAACACCATATATTTT; CDR3: CASSLVPGNTIYF
V: TRBV19; D: TRBD1; size: .; J: TRBJ1-1; DNA: TGTGCCAGTAGTATCCGACAGGGGGCGGGCACTGAAGCTTTCTTT; CDR3: CASSIRQGAGTEAFF
V: TRBV7-2; D: .; size: .; J: TRBJ2-5; DNA: TGTGCCAGCAGCCTTCGACTGAACCAAGAGACCCAGTACTTC; CDR3: CASSLRLNQETQYF
V: TRBV5-1; D: .; size: once; J: TRBJ2-5; DNA: TGCGCCAGCAGCATACCTAGTGAGACCCAGTACTTC; CDR3: CASSIPSETQYF
V: TRBV6-1; D: TRBD2; size: .; J: TRBJ2-5; DNA: TGTGCCAGCAGTGATTTTACTAGCGGGCCTGACGAAGAGACCCAGTACTTC; CDR3: CASSDFTSGPDEETQYF
V: TRBV2; D: .; size: .; J: TRBJ1-2; DNA: TGTGCCAGCAATGTTCTCGGTCGGGGCTACACCTTC; CDR3: CASNVLGRGYTF
V: TRBV28; D: TRBD1; size: .; J: TRBJ2-7; DNA: TGTGCCAGCAGAGCCGGACAGGACACTTCCTACGAGCAGTACTTC; CDR3: CASRAGQDTSYEQYF
V: TRBV6-5; D: .; size: .; J: TRBJ2-7; DNA: TGTGCCAGCACCCCGCGGCTTCCCCCCTACGAGCAGTACTTC; CDR3: CASTPRLPPYEQYF
V: TRBV7-9; D: .; size: .; J: TRBJ2-7; DNA: TGTGCCAGCAGCACCGACAGAATCTACGAGCAGTACTTC; CDR3: CASSTDRIYEQYF
V: TRBV11-2; D: .; size: .; J: TRBJ2-5; DNA: TGTGCCAGCAGCTTAACGGGAGAGACCCAGTACTTC; CDR3: CASSLTGETQYF
V: TRBV7-6; D: .; size: .; J: TRBJ2-7; DNA: TGTGCCAGCAGCTTAGGGGTGGCCTCCTACGAGCAGTACTTC; CDR3: CASSLGVASYEQYF
V: TRBV15; D: .; size: few; J: TRBJ2-3; DNA: TGTGCCACCAGCAGCCATGGCGGAGTGGAAGATACGCAGTATTTT; CDR3: CATSSHGGVEDTQYF
V: TRBV5-1; D: TRBD1; size: .; J: TRBJ1-2; DNA: TGCGCCAGCAGCCAAGGACAGGGCGACTATGGCTACACCTTC; CDR3: CASSQGQGDYGYTF
V: TRBV5-1; D: .; size: .; J: TRBJ2-5; DNA: TGCGCCAGCACCCCGCTCGGGACCTCACAAGAGACCCAGTACTTC; CDR3: CASTPLGTSQETQYF
V: TRBV27; D: .; size: few; J: TRBJ1-2; DNA: TGTGCCAGCAGTTCACCAGAGGGGGGAAGCTATGGCTACACCTTC; CDR3: CASSSPEGGSYGYTF
V: TRBV28; D: .; size: .; J: TRBJ2-2; DNA: TGTGCCAGCATTTACCAGGGGGGCGGGGAGCTGTTTTTT; CDR3: CASIYQGGGELFF
V: TRBV7-2; D: .; size: .; J: TRBJ2-3; DNA: TGTGCCAGCAGCTCACTCAACCCTCCAGATACGCAGTATTTT; CDR3: CASSSLNPPDTQYF
V: TRBV7-3; D: .; size: .; J: TRBJ2-2; DNA: TGTGCCAGCAGCTTAACGCAAACTAGAGCGAACACCGGGGAGCTGTTTTTT; CDR3: CASSLTQTRANTGELFF
V: TRBV7-3; D: TRBD2; size: .; J: TRBJ2-7; DNA: TGTGCCAGCAGCCTAGGCGGGAGTCGTCCCGAGCAGTACTTC; CDR3: CASSLGGSRPEQYF
V: TRBV30; D: TRBD2; size: .; J: TRBJ2-3; DNA: TGTGCCTGCGGACTAGCGGGAGGTAGCGATACGCAGTATTTT; CDR3: CACGLAGGSDTQYF
V: TRBV29-1; D: .; size: .; J: TRBJ1-1; DNA: TGCAGCGCCAAGGACGGCTTGAACACTGAAGCTTTCTTT; CDR3: CSAKDGLNTEAFF
V: TRBV7-8; D: TRBD1; size: once; J: TRBJ2-3; DNA: TGTGCCACCACGGAACAGGGGATTGGAGATACGCAGTATTTT; CDR3: CATTEQGIGDTQYF
V: TRBV5-6; D: TRBD1; size: .; J: TRBJ2-3; DNA: TGTGCCAGCAGCCCTAGGACAGGGGGAAGAGATACGCAGTATTTT; CDR3: CASSPRTGGRDTQYF
V: TRBV5-1; D: TRBD1; size: .; J: TRBJ1-5; DNA: TGCGCCAGCAGCTTGGAGGGGGGACAGGGGCAGCCCCAGCATTTT; CDR3: CASSLEGGQGQPQHF
V: TRBV7-7; D: .; size: .; J: TRBJ1-1; DNA: TGTGCTAGCAGCCTTGACAAGAACACTGAAGCTTTCTTT; CDR3: CASSLDKNTEAFF
V: TRBV6-1; D: TRBD2; size: few; J: TRBJ2-7; DNA: TGTGCCAGCAGTGAACCGGGAGGCACCTACGAGCAGTACTTC; CDR3: CASSEPGGTYEQYF
V: TRBV28; D: .; size: .; J: TRBJ2-3; DNA: TGTGCCAGCAGTTCAATGACAGATACAAGCACAGATACGCAGTATTTT; CDR3: CASSSMTDTSTDTQYF